Presented here are 6 T cell receptor beta chains from one specimen sequenced in a study of cytomegalovirus exposure and HLA in healthy donors (dated by TCRdb to 2016 to 2017). The library was generated by the immunoSEQ multiplex PCR assay. The multiplex PCR relied on a mix of 60 forward primers for TCR Vbeta segments and 13 reverse primers for TCR Jbeta segments. TCRdb mirrors the immuneACCESS table, restricted to in-frame sequences. Some clones are absent from its copies; in checked studies, under half trace to an unresolved V gene, and the reason for the others is unknown. Present in this sample are 70,000 to 85,000 clones, approximately 60% of which were seen just once. The top ten clones comprise about 4.2% of the sample. Sequenced material: PBMCs. These receptors all come from a male donor in good health and CMV-seropositive.

This chain links TRBV18 with TRBJ1-4; TRBD1 agrees at 9 bases. Per the germline V gene, CDR1 is KGHSH and CDR2 is LQKENI. CDR3 length: 16 amino acids. The V gene end was trimmed by 5 bases and the J gene end by 4 bases; junction bases not matched to a gene: 8. CDR3 bases: TGTGCCAGCTCAATTCAGCGGACAGGGGTTAATGAAAAACTGTTTTTT. Translated, it gives CASSIQRTGVNEKLFF. Filled out from reference TRBV18 and TRBJ1-4, the complete variable domain reads NAGVMQNPRHLVRRRGQEARLRCSPMKGHSHVYWYRQLPEEGLKFMVYLQKENIIDESGMPKERFSAEFPKEGPSILRIQQVVRGDSAAYFCASSIQRTGVNEKLFFGSGTQLSVL.

A few counts support this clone. The chain carries TRBV30 and TRBJ2-5; 11 bases fit TRBD1. Per the germline V gene, CDR1 is GTSNPN and CDR2 is SVGIG (reference sequence). Unmatched junction bases numbered 12, after V lost 2 bases and J lost 1 base. CDR3 length: 18 residues. DNA of the CDR3: TGTGCCTGGAGTTCTTGGACCGGGACAGGGGGTTTCCAAGAGACCCAGTACTTC. Its protein is CAWSSWTGTGGFQETQYF.

The chain employs TRBV18 and TRBJ2-7, with 9 bases aligning to TRBD2. The CDR3 is 14 amino acids. The V gene end was trimmed by 3 bases and the J gene end by 2 bases; junction bases not matched to a gene: 2. Germline V gene sequence: CDR1 KGHSH, CDR2 LQKENI. The CDR3 region is CASSPSGSPYEQYF. CDR3 nucleotides: TGTGCCAGCTCACCTAGCGGGAGCCCCTACGAGCAGTACTTC.

As DNA, the CDR3 is TGTGCCAGCAGCGCCACAGGGAGCGCCTACGAGCAGTACTTC. Residues: CASSATGSAYEQYF. This sequence joins TRBV7-2 and TRBJ2-7, with D possibly matching TRBD1 (6 bases). Germline loops: CDR1 SGHTA, CDR2 FQGNSA. The CDR3 loop spans 14 amino acids. Deletions cut 5 bases from V and 2 bases from J, with 13 bases between.

The V call is TRBV7-2, the J call TRBJ2-1; possible D gene TRBD2, 5 bases. Trimming removed 6 bases at V and 7 bases at J, with 10 bases between. This CDR3 has 12 residues. Germline CDR1 SGHTA, CDR2 FQGNSA. The CDR3 sequence: CASREGPNEQFF. The CDR3 coding sequence is TGTGCCAGCAGAGAGGGCCCTAATGAGCAGTTCTTC.

The chain is built from TRBV11-2 and TRBJ2-3, with 9 bases matching TRBD1. Unmatched junction bases numbered 6, after V lost 4 bases and J lost 4 bases. Germline V gives CDR1 SGHAT, CDR2 FQNNGV. This CDR3 spans 15 amino acids. CDR3 amino acids: CASSSPGQGADTQYF. CDR3 bases: TGTGCCAGCAGCTCACCGGGACAGGGCGCAGATACGCAGTATTTT.